The 30 T cell receptor beta chains in this list originate from one sample, sequenced in a study of memory CD4+ T cells and cytomegalovirus serostatus. Single viable CD3+CD4+CD8-CD45RO+ cells were sorted as the memory CD4+ T cells. This table comes from immunoSEQ multiplex PCR, and its TCRdb copy is limited to in-frame clones, with some not included. This table has under 100,000 clones, more than 70% appearing once. The sequencing sample was made of memory CD4+ T cells from blood. The receptors stem from an adult in good health and CMV-seronegative.

The chain combines TRBV28 with TRBJ1-2; D not certain. V was trimmed by 3 bases and J by 2 bases, leaving 10 bases between them. The CDR3 runs 14 residues. Germline assignment: CDR1 MDHEN and CDR2 SYDVKM. CDR3 in DNA: TGTGCCAGCAGTTTTCGCGACGGAAACTATGGCTACACCTTC. The encoded protein is CASSFRDGNYGYTF.

This clone came up a few times. This sequence joins TRBV7-9 and TRBJ1-2; D gene unclear. V lost 5 bases, J lost 4 bases, and 11 bases lay in between. Looked up from germline, CDR1 is SEHNR and CDR2 is FQNEAQ (reference sequence). The CDR3 covers 13 residues. In DNA, the CDR3 is TGTGCCAGCAGCCCTCCAGGATTCTATGGCTACACCTTC. Protein product: CASSPPGFYGYTF.

CDR3 coding DNA: TGCGCCAGCAGCATAGGGACCGGCTACAATGAGCAGTTCTTC. Encoded protein: CASSIGTGYNEQFF. The gene calls are TRBV5-1 and TRBJ2-1, with D perhaps TRBD1 or TRBD2 (5 bases each). V was shortened by 4 bases and J by 3 bases, with 11 bases between the two germline ends. Germline CDR1 and CDR2: SGHRS and YFSETQ. The CDR3 is made up of 14 amino acids.

J is TRBJ1-1 and V is TRBV18; D gene ambiguous. Per germline, CDR1 KGHSH and CDR2 LQKENI. V dropped 6 bases and J dropped 1 base, with 12 bases sitting between them. This CDR3 has 14 residues. The CDR3 sequence: CASSGRTENTEAFF. DNA of the CDR3: TGTGCCAGCTCTGGCCGGACCGAGAACACTGAAGCTTTCTTT.

This clone has a single count. This chain uses TRBV7-3 with TRBJ1-5; D might be TRBD1 (6 bases). CDR1 and CDR2 (germline): SGHTA, FQGTGA. The CDR3 loop spans 13 amino acids. Deletions cut 6 bases from V and 7 bases from J, with 13 bases between. CDR3 region: CASSPGAAQPQHF. The CDR3 nucleotides are TGTGCCAGCAGTCCAGGGGCCGCGCAGCCCCAGCATTTT.

V is TRBV25-1 and J is TRBJ2-2; TRBD2 is a possible D gene (6 bases). Germline loops: CDR1 MGHDK, CDR2 SYGVNS. Between the trimmed V and J ends, which lost 1 base and 3 bases, there was a span of 15 bases. CDR3 length: 17 residues. The CDR3 here is CASSELIDGGYTGELFF. The CDR3 coding sequence is TGTGCCAGCAGTGAATTAATCGACGGAGGGTACACCGGGGAGCTGTTTTTT.

The gene calls are TRBV5-1 and TRBJ1-3, with 10 bases lining up with TRBD1. The CDR3 sequence is 17 residues long. From germline, CDR1 is SGHRS and CDR2 YFSETQ. The trim removed 4 bases at V and 0 bases at J, leaving 7 bases unmatched. CDR3 loop: CASSPGTGVYSGNTIYF. The CDR3 DNA reads TGCGCCAGCAGCCCGGGGACAGGGGTTTACTCTGGAAACACCATATATTTT.

This chain connects TRBV19 to TRBJ1-3; TRBD1 is a possible D gene (5 bases). Germline V gives CDR1 LNHDA, CDR2 SQIVND (reference sequence). V lost 5 bases, J lost 0 bases, and 11 bases lay in between. The CDR3 length is 15 residues. The CDR3 DNA is TGTGCCAGTAGTCCTTCGACAGTCTCTGGAAACACCATATATTTT. Amino acids: CASSPSTVSGNTIYF.

This clone occurred a few times. The chain recombines TRBV5-1 with TRBJ1-1; tentatively, D is TRBD1 (5 bases). V lost 2 bases, J lost 2 bases, and 13 bases lay in between. The germline V gene encodes CDR1 SGHRS and CDR2 YFSETQ. The CDR3 runs to 15 residues. CDR3 coding DNA: TGCGCCAGCAGCTTTAGCCAGGGATTAAACACTGAAGCTTTCTTT. Protein: CASSFSQGLNTEAFF.

This sequence joins TRBV5-1 and TRBJ2-3; TRBD2 matches 10 bases. CDR3 size: 18 residues. Losses at the gene ends were 0 bases for V and 3 bases for J; bases not matched to a gene: 10. In germline, CDR1 is SGHRS, CDR2 YFSETQ. The CDR3 loop reads CASSLAYRAGGPTDTQYF. The CDR3 DNA is TGCGCCAGCAGCTTGGCCTATAGAGCGGGGGGGCCGACAGATACGCAGTATTTT.

The chain recombines TRBV28 with TRBJ1-1, with 11 bases lining up with TRBD1. This CDR3 spans 14 amino acids. The V gene end was trimmed by 5 bases and the J gene end by 3 bases; junction bases not matched to a gene: 2. Germline CDR1 MDHEN, CDR2 SYDVKM. The CDR3 spells CASSAGQGDTEAFF. The CDR3 DNA reads TGTGCCAGCAGTGCGGGACAGGGGGACACTGAAGCTTTCTTT.

Only a few counts were recorded for this clone. This chain joins TRBV28 and TRBJ1-2, with a weak D call TRBD1 (5 bases). CDR3 length equals 14 residues. Trimming pared 5 bases from V and 8 bases from J, leaving 18 bases between. Germline values: CDR1 MDHEN, CDR2 SYDVKM. The CDR3 is CASSPGRMTEGYTF. The CDR3 DNA is TGTGCCAGCAGTCCGGGACGGATGACGGAGGGCTACACCTTC.

This clone was seen only a few times. The genes are TRBV7-9 and TRBJ1-2, with unresolved D. Germline CDR1 is SEHNR and CDR2 is FQNEAQ (reference sequence). V lost 4 bases and J lost 0, with 9 bases in between. The CDR3 consists of 14 residues. The CDR3 protein is CASSSVGANYGYTF. In DNA, the CDR3 is TGTGCCAGCAGCTCGGTGGGCGCTAACTATGGCTACACCTTC.

This clone was seen just once. This chain joins TRBV28 and TRBJ2-5; 7 bases fit TRBD1. This CDR3 contains 16 residues. V dropped 2 bases and J dropped 3; count of bases not matched to a gene: 9. CDR1 is MDHEN and CDR2 is SYDVKM in the germline V gene. As DNA, the CDR3 is TGTGCCAGCAGTTTACCTAGGGACAGAGTAGAAGAGACCCAGTACTTC. Translation gives CASSLPRDRVEETQYF.

This clone came up a few times. The chain uses TRBV4-1 and TRBJ1-6; no clear D gene. Trimming removed 3 bases at V and 0 bases at J, with 12 bases between. This CDR3 is built from 17 residues. Germline V gene lookup returns CDR1 MGHRA and CDR2 YSYEKL. CDR3 residues: CASSHTPGPSYNSPLHF. CDR3 in DNA: TGCGCCAGCAGCCATACTCCGGGCCCCTCCTATAATTCACCCCTCCACTTT.

The DNA for the CDR3 is TGTGCCAGCAGCGCCCGCTTTAGCGGGGGGAGGAATGAGCAGTTCTTC. This gives the protein CASSARFSGGRNEQFF. This chain joins TRBV9 and TRBJ2-1; 10 nucleotides line up with TRBD2. The CDR3 length is 16 residues. Germline-derived CDR1 and CDR2 are SGDLS and YYNGEE. J gave up 7 bases and V 3 bases, and 10 bases lay outside the gene matches.

A word on this clone: The junction and the germline gene differ at one end; a read error may be behind it. CDR3 nucleotide sequence: TGTGCTAGCAGCTTGGATCAATACACTGAAGCTTTCTTT. It translates to CASSLDQYTEAFF. The chain recombines TRBV7-7 with TRBJ1-1; D is ambiguous. CDR1 SSHAT and CDR2 FNYEAQ come from the germline V gene (reference sequence). This CDR3 spans 13 amino acids.

V and J are TRBV9 and TRBJ2-3; D uncertain. CDR1 and CDR2 from the germline V gene are SGDLS and YYNGEE. CDR3 length equals 13 residues. The V and J ends lost 0 bases and 5 bases respectively, with 7 bases between them. In DNA, the CDR3 is TGTGCCAGCAGCGTAGCGTGGAAAGATACGCAGTATTTT. It encodes CASSVAWKDTQYF.

This chain links TRBV5-4 with TRBJ1-1, with 9 nucleotides matching TRBD1. Germline loops: CDR1 SGHNT, CDR2 YYREEE (reference sequence). The CDR3 is 14 residues long. The junction had 0 bases not matched to a gene; V was cut back by 0 bases and J by 3 bases. CDR3 sequence (DNA): TGTGCCAGCAGCTTGGGGGACAGGGACACTGAAGCTTTCTTT. This translates into CASSLGDRDTEAFF.

The chain carries TRBV18 and TRBJ1-5; 9 nucleotides agree with TRBD1. This CDR3 comprises 15 residues. The V gene's germline CDR1 is KGHSH and CDR2 LQKENI. V lost 0 bases to trimming and J lost 8 bases; unmatched junction nucleotides: 5. The CDR3 reads CASSPPTGGKEPQHF. The CDR3 coding sequence is TGTGCCAGCTCACCACCGACAGGGGGGAAGGAGCCCCAGCATTTT.

This chain uses TRBV2 with TRBJ2-5, with TRBD2 identical over 7 bases. V shed 3 bases, J shed 5 bases, and the junction held 0 bases outside the gene matches. Germline V gene sequence: CDR1 SNHLY, CDR2 FYNNEI. The CDR3 sequence is 12 residues long. The CDR3: CASSEGGETQYF. The CDR3 DNA reads as TGTGCCAGCAGTGAGGGGGGGGAGACCCAGTACTTC.

This clone was seen once. The V gene is TRBV30, the J gene TRBJ1-1, with TRBD1 as a possible D gene (5 bases). Per the germline V gene, CDR1 is GTSNPN and CDR2 is SVGIG (reference sequence). The CDR3 extends over 15 amino acids. Between the trimmed V and J ends, which lost 2 bases and 0 bases, there was a span of 13 bases. The CDR3 nucleotides are TGTGCCTGGAGTCGGGGGTTCAACATGAACACTGAAGCTTTCTTT. Encoded protein: CAWSRGFNMNTEAFF.

This clone appeared a few times. The chain employs TRBV19 and TRBJ1-2; weak D call: TRBD1 (6 bases). The CDR3 is 13 amino acids. Looked up from germline, CDR1 is LNHDA and CDR2 is SQIVND (reference sequence). The germline V and J ends were trimmed by 9 bases and 3 bases, with 14 bases remaining between them. The CDR3 is CASLDRRDYGYTF. The CDR3 DNA follows: TGTGCCAGCCTAGACAGGAGAGACTATGGCTACACCTTC. The variable domain in full, with the rest retrieved from reference TRBV19 and TRBJ1-2, is DGGITQSPKYLFRKEGQNVTLSCEQNLNHDAMYWYRQDPGQGLRLIYYSQIVNDFQKGDIAEGYSVSREKKESFPLTVTSAQKNPTAFYLCASLDRRDYGYTFGSGTRLTVV.

This chain links TRBV5-1 with TRBJ2-3, with TRBD2 identical over 16 bases. Germline V gene sequence: CDR1 SGHRS, CDR2 YFSETQ. The CDR3 length is 16 residues. V shed 3 bases, J shed 8 bases, and the junction held 6 bases outside the gene matches. CDR3 sequence: CASSSGLAGGIVTQYF. CDR3 bases: TGCGCCAGCAGCTCGGGACTAGCGGGGGGGATAGTTACGCAGTATTTT.

The chain couples TRBV11-2 to TRBJ1-3; D remains ambiguous. V dropped 1 base and J dropped 0 bases, with 7 bases sitting between them. The germline V gene has CDR1 SGHAT and CDR2 FQNNGV. The CDR3 runs 15 residues. The CDR3 region is CASSLVRDSGNTIYF. CDR3 nucleotide sequence: TGTGCCAGCAGCTTAGTACGGGACTCTGGAAACACCATATATTTT.

V gene TRBV11-2 combines with J gene TRBJ1-1, with 9 bases lining up with TRBD1. This CDR3 contains 15 residues. Trimming cost V 3 bases and J 7 bases; bases outside gene matches: 9. Germline loops: CDR1 SGHAT, CDR2 FQNNGV. The CDR3 nucleotides are TGTGCCAGCAGCTTGAGTGGGACAGGGACCGGTGAAGCTTTCTTT. This translates into CASSLSGTGTGEAFF.

The chain links TRBV7-9 to TRBJ2-1; TRBD2 matches at 10 bases. J gave up 7 bases and V 5 bases, and 11 bases lay outside the gene matches. Germline V gene lookup returns CDR1 SEHNR and CDR2 FQNEAQ (reference sequence). The CDR3 runs 16 residues. In nucleotides, the CDR3 is TGTGCCAGCAGCCCCGTAGCGGGGGGTGCCGGGAATGAGCAGTTCTTC. Protein product: CASSPVAGGAGNEQFF.

This clone appeared a few times. The chain uses TRBV19 and TRBJ1-5, with D possibly being TRBD1 (5 bases). This CDR3 contains 14 residues. Germline V gene lookup returns CDR1 LNHDA and CDR2 SQIVND (reference sequence). V shed 3 bases and J shed 4 bases, with 10 bases lying between them. CDR3 bases: TGTGCCAGTAGTATGGTGGGGGGGAATCAGCCCCAGCATTTT. Its translation is CASSMVGGNQPQHF.

The rearrangement uses TRBV11-3 and TRBJ2-3; 10 bases are a match to TRBD1. J gave up 2 bases and V 5 bases, and 4 bases lay outside the gene matches. The germline gives CDR1 SGHNT, CDR2 YENEEA. The CDR3 contains 15 residues. The CDR3 DNA is TGTGCCAGCAGCAAGGGACAGGGGAACACAGATACGCAGTATTTT. It codes for CASSKGQGNTDTQYF. Complete variable domain (other parts from reference TRBV11-3 and TRBJ2-3): EAGVVQSPRYKIIEKKQPVAFWCNPISGHNTLYWYLQNLGQGPELLIRYENEEAVDDSQLPKDRFSAERLKGVDSTLKIQPAELGDSAVYLCASSKGQGNTDTQYFGPGTRLTVL.

V and J are TRBV7-3 and TRBJ2-5; possibly TRBD1 for D (7 bases). The V gene lost 5 bases and the J gene lost 4 bases, with 17 bases spanning the gap. The CDR3 consists of 15 residues. Germline V gene lookup returns CDR1 SGHTA and CDR2 FQGTGA. CDR3 nucleotides: TGTGCCAGCAGCCCCGTGCAGGGGGGCCGAGAGACCCAGTACTTC. Its protein product is CASSPVQGGRETQYF.